The present entry profiles one TCR beta chain with its context. The antigen is undetermined. The V gene's germline CDR1 is SGDLS and CDR2 YYNGEE. The CDR3 has 15 residues. Unmatched junction bases numbered 9, after V lost 4 bases and J lost 3 bases. This sample was included in a study of OX40 agonist ivuxolimab in advanced cancers. Repertoires were generated with immunoSEQ multiplex PCR, while TCRdb's copy carries only in-frame clones and drops some. The sample includes about 28,000 clones, approximately 88% of them seen just once. Study-wide points: The mean number of expanded clones was higher in CD8+ T cells than in CD4+. CD4+ and CD8+ blood T cells expanded clonally by week 6 at 0.1 to 3.0 mg/kg.

The sequence came from an adult with an advanced solid tumor such as melanoma, head and neck, liver or kidney cancer. Material: CD4+ or CD8+ T cells sorted from blood, obtained in a trial of the OX40 agonist ivuxolimab. The V call is TRBV9, the J call TRBJ1-1, with 7 bases identical to TRBD1. CDR3 nucleotide sequence: TGTGCCAGCAGCTCCGACAGGGACGGGGACACTGAAGCTTTCTTT. Translation: CASSSDRDGDTEAFF.